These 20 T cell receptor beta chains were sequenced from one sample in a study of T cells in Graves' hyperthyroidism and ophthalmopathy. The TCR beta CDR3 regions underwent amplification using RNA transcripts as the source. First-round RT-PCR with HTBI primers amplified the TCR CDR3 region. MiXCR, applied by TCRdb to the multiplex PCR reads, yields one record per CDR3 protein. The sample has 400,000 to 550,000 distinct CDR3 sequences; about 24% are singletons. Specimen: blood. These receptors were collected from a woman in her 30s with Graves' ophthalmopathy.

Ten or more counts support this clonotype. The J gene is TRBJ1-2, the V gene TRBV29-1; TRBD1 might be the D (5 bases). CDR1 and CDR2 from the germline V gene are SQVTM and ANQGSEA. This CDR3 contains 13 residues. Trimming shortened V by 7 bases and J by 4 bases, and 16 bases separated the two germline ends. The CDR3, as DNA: TGCAGCGACAGACAGCGTTTTAGCTATGGCTACACCTTC. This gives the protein CSDRQRFSYGYTF.

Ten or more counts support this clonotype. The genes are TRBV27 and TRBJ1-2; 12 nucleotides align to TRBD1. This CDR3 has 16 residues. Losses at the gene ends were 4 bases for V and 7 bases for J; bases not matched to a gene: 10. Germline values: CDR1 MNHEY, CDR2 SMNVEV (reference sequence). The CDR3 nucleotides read TGTGCCAGCAGTTACACACCGGGACAGGGGGCCTCTGGCTACACCTTC. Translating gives CASSYTPGQGASGYTF.

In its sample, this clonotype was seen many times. DNA of the CDR3: TGTGCCAGCAGTTTCTTACAGGGGGGGGCAACTAATGAAAAACTGTTTTTT. This translates into CASSFLQGGATNEKLFF. The genes are TRBV12-3 or TRBV12-4 and TRBJ1-4, with 8 bases aligning to TRBD1. The CDR3 spans 17 residues. J lost 0 bases, V lost 3 bases, and 6 bases had no gene match.

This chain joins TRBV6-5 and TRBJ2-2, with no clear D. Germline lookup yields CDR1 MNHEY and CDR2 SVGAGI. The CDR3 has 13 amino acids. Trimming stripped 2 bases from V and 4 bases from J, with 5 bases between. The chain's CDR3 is CASSYRSTGELFF. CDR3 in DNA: TGTGCCAGCAGTTACCGGTCCACCGGGGAGCTGTTTTTT.

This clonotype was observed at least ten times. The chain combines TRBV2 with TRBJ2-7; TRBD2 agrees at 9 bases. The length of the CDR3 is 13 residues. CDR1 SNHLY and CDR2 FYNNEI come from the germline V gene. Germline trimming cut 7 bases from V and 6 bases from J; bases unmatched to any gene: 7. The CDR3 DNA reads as TGTGCCAGCAAGCCGGGACTAGCTTTCGAGCAGTACTTC. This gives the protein CASKPGLAFEQYF.

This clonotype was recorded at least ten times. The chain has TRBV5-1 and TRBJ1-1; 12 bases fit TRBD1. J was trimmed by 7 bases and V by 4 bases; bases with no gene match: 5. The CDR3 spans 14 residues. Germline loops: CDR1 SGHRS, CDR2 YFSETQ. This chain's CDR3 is CASSQGQGAGEAFF. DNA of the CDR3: TGCGCCAGCAGCCAGGGACAGGGGGCGGGTGAAGCTTTCTTT.

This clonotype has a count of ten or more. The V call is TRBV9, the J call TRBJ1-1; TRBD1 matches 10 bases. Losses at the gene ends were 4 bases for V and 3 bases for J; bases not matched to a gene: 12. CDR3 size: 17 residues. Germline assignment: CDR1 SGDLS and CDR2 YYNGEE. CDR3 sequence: CASSPLTGGAEDTEAFF. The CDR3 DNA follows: TGTGCCAGCAGCCCGTTGACAGGGGGCGCAGAGGACACTGAAGCTTTCTTT.

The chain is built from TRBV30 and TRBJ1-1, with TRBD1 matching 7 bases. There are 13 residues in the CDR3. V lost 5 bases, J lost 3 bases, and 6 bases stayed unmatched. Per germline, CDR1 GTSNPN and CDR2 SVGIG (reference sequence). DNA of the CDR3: TGTGCCTGGGGACCAGGGGGACACACTGAAGCTTTCTTT. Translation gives CAWGPGGHTEAFF. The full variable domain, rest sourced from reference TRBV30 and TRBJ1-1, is SQTIHQWPATLVQPVGSPLSLECTVEGTSNPNLYWYRQAAGRGLQLLFYSVGIGQISSEVPQNLSASRPQDRQFILSSKKLLLSDSGFYLCAWGPGGHTEAFFGQGTRLTVV.

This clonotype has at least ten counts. In DNA form, the CDR3 reads TGTGCCAGCATCCCGGGACGGAGGAACACTGAAGCTTTCTTT. Its translation: CASIPGRRNTEAFF. The gene calls are TRBV28 and TRBJ1-1; possible D gene TRBD1, 5 bases. The CDR3 consists of 14 residues. Trimming left V 7 bases short and J 1 base short, with 13 bases between. The germline CDR1 and CDR2 sequences are MDHEN and SYDVKM.

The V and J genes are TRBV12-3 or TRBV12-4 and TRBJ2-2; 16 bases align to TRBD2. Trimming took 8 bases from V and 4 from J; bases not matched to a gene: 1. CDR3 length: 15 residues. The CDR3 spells CASGTSGRATGELFF. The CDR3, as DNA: TGTGCCAGCGGGACTAGCGGGAGGGCCACCGGGGAGCTGTTTTTT.

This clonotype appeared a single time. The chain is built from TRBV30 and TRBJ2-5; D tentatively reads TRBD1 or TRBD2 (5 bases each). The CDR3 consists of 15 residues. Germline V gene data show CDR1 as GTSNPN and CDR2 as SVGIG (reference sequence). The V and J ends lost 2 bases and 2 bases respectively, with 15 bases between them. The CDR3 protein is CAWSPGTHDQETQYF. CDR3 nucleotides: TGTGCCTGGAGTCCCGGGACGCATGATCAAGAGACCCAGTACTTC.

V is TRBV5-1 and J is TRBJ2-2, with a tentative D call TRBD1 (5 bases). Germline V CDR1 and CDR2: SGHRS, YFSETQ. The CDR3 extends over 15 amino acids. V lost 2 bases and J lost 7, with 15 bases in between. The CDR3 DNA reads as TGCGCCAGCAGCTTTACCAGGGTCGGGTTCGGGGAGCTGTTTTTT. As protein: CASSFTRVGFGELFF.

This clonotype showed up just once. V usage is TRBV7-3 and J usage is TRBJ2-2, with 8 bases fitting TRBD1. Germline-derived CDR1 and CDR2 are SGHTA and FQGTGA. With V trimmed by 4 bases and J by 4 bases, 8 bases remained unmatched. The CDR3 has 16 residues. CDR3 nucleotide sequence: TGTGCCAGCAGCTCATTCGGACAGGGCGGCACCGGGGAGCTGTTTTTT. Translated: CASSSFGQGGTGELFF.

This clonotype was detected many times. The CDR3 sequence: CASSLDRGRPGELFF. CDR3 nucleotide sequence: TGTGCCAGCAGTTTAGACAGGGGTCGTCCCGGGGAGCTGTTTTTT. V usage is TRBV12-3 or TRBV12-4 and J usage is TRBJ2-2; 7 nucleotides align to TRBD1. The CDR3 length is 15 residues. V lost 1 base, J lost 6 bases, and 5 bases stayed unmatched.

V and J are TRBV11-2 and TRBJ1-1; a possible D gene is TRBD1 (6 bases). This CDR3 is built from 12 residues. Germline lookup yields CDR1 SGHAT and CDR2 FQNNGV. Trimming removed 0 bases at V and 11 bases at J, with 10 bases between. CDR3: CASSLDQGWAFF. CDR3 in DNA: TGTGCCAGCAGCTTAGATCAGGGGTGGGCTTTCTTT.

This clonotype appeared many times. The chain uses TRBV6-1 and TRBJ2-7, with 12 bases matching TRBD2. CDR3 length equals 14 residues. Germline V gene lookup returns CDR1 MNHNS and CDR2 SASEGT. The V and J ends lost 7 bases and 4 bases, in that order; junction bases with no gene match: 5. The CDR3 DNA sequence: TGTGCCAGCACTAAGACTAGCGGGGGTTACGAGCAGTACTTC. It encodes CASTKTSGGYEQYF.

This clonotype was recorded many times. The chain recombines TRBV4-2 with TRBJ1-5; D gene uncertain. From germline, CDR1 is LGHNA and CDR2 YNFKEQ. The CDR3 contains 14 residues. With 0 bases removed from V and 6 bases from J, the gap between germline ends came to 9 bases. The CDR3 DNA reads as TGTGCCAGCAGCCAAGATGTGGGTCTTCAGCCCCAGCATTTT. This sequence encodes CASSQDVGLQPQHF.

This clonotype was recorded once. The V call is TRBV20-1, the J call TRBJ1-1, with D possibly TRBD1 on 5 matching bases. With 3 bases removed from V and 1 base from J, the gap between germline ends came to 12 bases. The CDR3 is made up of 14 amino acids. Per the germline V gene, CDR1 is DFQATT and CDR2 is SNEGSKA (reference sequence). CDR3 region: CSASGQGTNTEAFF. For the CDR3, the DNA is TGCAGTGCTAGTGGTCAGGGAACGAACACTGAAGCTTTCTTT.

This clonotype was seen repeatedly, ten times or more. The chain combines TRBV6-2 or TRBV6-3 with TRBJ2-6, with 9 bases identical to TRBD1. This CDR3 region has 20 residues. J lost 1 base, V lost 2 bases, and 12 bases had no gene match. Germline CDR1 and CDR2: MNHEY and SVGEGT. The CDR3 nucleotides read TGTGCCAGCAGTTACCCCGACAGGGGGGGATTGACGTCTGGGGCCAACGTCCTGACTTTC. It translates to CASSYPDRGGLTSGANVLTF.

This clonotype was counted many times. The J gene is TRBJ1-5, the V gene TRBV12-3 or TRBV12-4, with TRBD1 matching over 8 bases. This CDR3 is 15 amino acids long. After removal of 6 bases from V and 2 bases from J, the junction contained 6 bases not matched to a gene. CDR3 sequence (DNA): TGTGCCAGCAGCCCGGGGACAGGCGGCAATCAGCCCCAGCATTTT. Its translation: CASSPGTGGNQPQHF.